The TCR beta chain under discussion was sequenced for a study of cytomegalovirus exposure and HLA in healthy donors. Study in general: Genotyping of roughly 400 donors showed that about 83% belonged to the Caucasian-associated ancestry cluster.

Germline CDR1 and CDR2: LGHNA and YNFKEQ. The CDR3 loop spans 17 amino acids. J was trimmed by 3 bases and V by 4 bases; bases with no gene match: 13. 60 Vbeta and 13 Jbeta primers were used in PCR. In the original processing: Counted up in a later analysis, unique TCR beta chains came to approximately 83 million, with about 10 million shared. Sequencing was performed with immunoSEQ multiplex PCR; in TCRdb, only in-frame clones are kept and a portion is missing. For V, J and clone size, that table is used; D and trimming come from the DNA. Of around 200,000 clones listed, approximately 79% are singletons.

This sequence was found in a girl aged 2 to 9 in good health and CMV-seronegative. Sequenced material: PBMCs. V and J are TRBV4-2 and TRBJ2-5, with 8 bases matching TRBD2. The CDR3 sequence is CASSPSGGSGAKETQYF. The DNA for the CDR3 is TGTGCCAGCAGCCCGAGCGGGGGTAGCGGGGCGAAAGAGACCCAGTACTTC.